A single TCR beta chain is shown here with its context. The germline gives CDR1 SGHNT, CDR2 YYREEE (reference sequence). J lost 3 bases, V lost 0 bases, and 4 bases had no gene match. The CDR3 spans 15 residues. The sample belongs to a study of blood T cell repertoires in COVID-19. Study information: Researchers got acute and convalescent COVID-19 samples from the United States, Italy and Spain. In each case, the material was cDNA or gDNA derived from T cells, B-cell-depleted T cells, or PBMCs.

As handled by the study authors: Scientists estimated how many nucleated cells there were by amplifying reference gene primers. Profiling relied on immunoSEQ multiplex PCR, and the TCRdb table lists in-frame clones only, not all of them. That table furnishes V, J and clone size, whereas the DNA furnished D and trimming. In the table there are tens of thousands of clones, 90% to 95% of which are singletons. This chain uses TRBV5-4 with TRBJ2-3; TRBD2 matches 7 bases. Sequencing used peripheral blood. The receptor was isolated from a human donor with active COVID-19. The donor label of this sample is uncertain. The DNA of the CDR3 is TGTGCCAGCAGCTTGGGCGGGAGTGGAACAGATACGCAGTATTTT. This sequence encodes CASSLGGSGTDTQYF.